The rows below give T cell receptor beta chains drawn from one sample of a study of T cell responses to AZD1222 COVID-19 vaccine. TCRdb's copy holds only in-frame clones and misses some; the assay was immunoSEQ multiplex PCR. This table has more than 70,000 clones, 70% to 90% appearing once. The starting material was peripheral blood, obtained 28 days after the second AZD1222 dose. These receptors all stem from an adult who received the AZD1222 COVID-19 vaccine. Each CDR3 is given with its conserved first and last residue. D genes are given only for firm matches. Where a row states a size, it is once, few, many or the class of an expanded clone; other rows omit it.

d_call	v_call	j_call	clone_size	cdr3_aa	cdr3_nt
TRBD2	TRBV19	TRBJ2-3	NA	CASRREGSTDTQYF	TGTGCCAGTAGGCGGGAGGGTAGCACAGATACGCAGTATTTT
NA	TRBV2	TRBJ1-5	NA	CASSQYSNQPQHF	TGTGCCAGCAGTCAGTATAGCAATCAGCCCCAGCATTTT
NA	TRBV6-5	TRBJ2-7	NA	CASSPRRSSYEQYF	TGTGCCAGCAGCCCCCGTCGGTCCTCCTACGAGCAGTACTTC
NA	TRBV29-1	TRBJ2-7	NA	CSVKKGLLEQYF	TGCAGCGTCAAAAAAGGCCTATTGGAGCAGTACTTC
NA	TRBV6-5	TRBJ1-4	NA	CASRSRTNEKLFF	TGTGCCAGCAGAAGTCGGACTAATGAAAAACTGTTTTTT
NA	TRBV3-1/TRBV3-2	TRBJ2-3	NA	CASREDTDTQYF	TGTGCCAGCAGGGAAGACACAGATACGCAGTATTTT
NA	TRBV5-6	TRBJ1-4	NA	CASTPAGNEKLFF	TGTGCCAGCACCCCGGCAGGGAATGAAAAACTGTTTTTT
NA	TRBV5-4	TRBJ2-1	NA	CAYHTVSSYNEQFF	TGTGCCTACCATACCGTATCCTCCTACAATGAGCAGTTCTTC
NA	TRBV30	TRBJ1-1	NA	CAWMGDRTTEAFF	TGTGCCTGGATGGGTGACAGGACCACTGAAGCTTTCTTT
TRBD2	TRBV3-1/TRBV3-2	TRBJ2-3	NA	CASSQADLAGGRGTDTQYF	TGTGCCAGCAGCCAAGCGGATCTAGCGGGAGGGCGCGGCACAGATACGCAGTATTTT
NA	TRBV2	TRBJ1-5	NA	CASSEEGFGDQPQHF	TGTGCCAGCAGTGAAGAGGGTTTCGGGGATCAGCCCCAGCATTTT
NA	TRBV11-3	TRBJ2-1	few	CASSRDSYNEQFF	TGTGCCAGCAGCAGGGACTCCTACAATGAGCAGTTCTTC
NA	TRBV9	TRBJ1-1	NA	CASSVSGMGTEAFF	TGTGCCAGCAGCGTATCAGGGATGGGAACTGAAGCTTTCTTT
NA	TRBV5-1	TRBJ2-2	NA	CASSFRQGAGELFF	TGCGCCAGCAGCTTCCGGCAGGGCGCCGGGGAGCTGTTTTTT
NA	TRBV11-3	TRBJ2-1	NA	CASSFSEQFF	TGTGCCAGCAGCTTCTCCGAGCAGTTCTTC
TRBD1	TRBV30	TRBJ2-4	NA	CAWIGRDRDRNIQYF	TGTGCCTGGATAGGTCGGGACAGGGATAGAAACATTCAGTACTTC
TRBD1	TRBV6-5	TRBJ1-1	NA	CASIWAGGGNTEAFF	TGTGCCAGCATATGGGCAGGGGGTGGGAACACTGAAGCTTTCTTT
NA	TRBV29-1	TRBJ1-3	few	CSVSGDFGNTIYF	TGCAGCGTTTCAGGAGACTTTGGAAACACCATATATTTT
NA	TRBV7-9	TRBJ1-3	NA	CASRRGAPFSGNTIYF	TGTGCCAGCAGGAGGGGAGCTCCCTTCTCTGGAAACACCATATATTTT
TRBD2	TRBV3-1/TRBV3-2	TRBJ2-5	NA	CASSSGTSGSETQYF	TGTGCCAGCAGCTCCGGGACTAGCGGGAGTGAGACCCAGTACTTC
NA	TRBV30	TRBJ1-6	few	CAWGYSPLHF	TGTGCCTGGGGTTATTCACCCCTCCACTTT
TRBD2	TRBV6-2/TRBV6-3	TRBJ2-1	NA	CASSFTRTSGGNEQFF	TGTGCCAGCAGTTTCACCAGGACTAGCGGGGGGAATGAGCAGTTCTTC
TRBD2	TRBV24-1	TRBJ2-3	NA	CATSKGLAYTDTQYF	TGTGCCACCAGTAAGGGACTAGCGTACACAGATACGCAGTATTTT
NA	TRBV6-2/TRBV6-3	TRBJ2-7	NA	CASSQGPREQYF	TGTGCCAGCAGCCAGGGACCTCGCGAGCAGTACTTC
TRBD1	TRBV2	TRBJ1-1	NA	CASRGDRNTEAFF	TGTGCCAGCAGGGGGGACAGGAACACTGAAGCTTTCTTT
NA	TRBV21-1	TRBJ2-2	NA	CASSKAGRTGISGELFF	TGTGCCAGCAGCAAAGCCGGAAGGACAGGGATCTCCGGGGAGCTGTTTTTT
NA	TRBV27	TRBJ2-4	NA	CASNPAPQTLAKNIQYF	TGTGCCAGCAACCCGGCCCCGCAGACCCTAGCCAAAAACATTCAGTACTTC
TRBD2	TRBV19	TRBJ2-7	NA	CASSMGGTSGSYEQYF	TGTGCCAGTAGTATGGGGGGGACTAGCGGGAGTTACGAGCAGTACTTC
NA	TRBV7-3	TRBJ2-5	NA	CASSFGGLGETQYF	TGTGCCAGCAGCTTCGGGGGGCTAGGAGAGACCCAGTACTTC
NA	TRBV6-5	TRBJ1-3	NA	CASRARSSGNTIYF	TGTGCCAGCAGAGCCAGGAGCTCTGGAAACACCATATATTTT
NA	TRBV6-1	TRBJ1-2	NA	CASSEAGHVYGYTF	TGTGCCAGCAGTGAAGCGGGACACGTATATGGCTACACCTTC
TRBD2	TRBV28	TRBJ2-3	NA	CASRSRGRGSTDTQYF	TGTGCCAGCAGATCCCGCGGGAGAGGGAGCACAGATACGCAGTATTTT
TRBD2	TRBV27	TRBJ2-1	NA	CASSPRGRGWGNEQFF	TGTGCCAGCAGTCCCCGGGGGAGGGGTTGGGGCAATGAGCAGTTCTTC
TRBD2	TRBV7-2	TRBJ2-1	NA	CASSSREIRTSRNNEQFF	TGTGCCAGCAGCTCCCGGGAGATAAGGACTAGCCGAAACAATGAGCAGTTCTTC
NA	TRBV11-2	TRBJ2-2	NA	CASSSAGQGRDGELFF	TGTGCCAGCAGCTCAGCAGGCCAGGGGAGGGACGGGGAGCTGTTTTTT
NA	TRBV19	TRBJ1-1	NA	CASSVQGGEAFF	TGTGCCAGTAGTGTCCAGGGTGGTGAAGCTTTCTTT
TRBD2	TRBV2	TRBJ2-1	NA	CASSRRGPAGGSNEQFF	TGTGCCAGCAGCAGAAGAGGGCCAGCGGGAGGGTCTAATGAGCAGTTCTTC
NA	TRBV9	TRBJ2-2	NA	CASSHRWNTGELFF	TGTGCCAGCAGCCACAGATGGAACACCGGGGAGCTGTTTTTT
NA	TRBV6-6	TRBJ2-1	NA	CASSRQALGPSFPFF	TGTGCCAGCAGCAGACAGGCCCTGGGACCTTCTTTCCCGTTCTTC
TRBD1	TRBV19	TRBJ2-5	NA	CASSSFPGQGMETQYF	TGTGCCAGTAGTAGTTTCCCGGGACAGGGGATGGAGACCCAGTACTTC
NA	TRBV29-1	TRBJ1-5	NA	CSVLGPNNQPQHF	TGCAGCGTCCTGGGACCGAACAATCAGCCCCAGCATTTT
NA	TRBV7-9	TRBJ2-1	NA	CASSIYNEQFF	TGTGCCAGCAGCATCTACAATGAGCAGTTCTTC
NA	TRBV12-3/TRBV12-4	TRBJ1-1	NA	CASSLRSGAEAFF	TGTGCCAGCAGTTTACGGTCAGGTGCAGAAGCTTTCTTT
NA	TRBV7-3	TRBJ1-2	NA	CALSRSLLYGYTF	TGTGCCTTAAGCCGGTCTCTTCTCTATGGCTACACCTTC
TRBD1	TRBV18	TRBJ2-7	NA	CASSPPSRDRVHEQYF	TGTGCCAGCTCACCACCGAGCCGGGACAGGGTTCACGAGCAGTACTTC
TRBD1	TRBV19	TRBJ1-2	NA	CASSISGAGGAYGYTF	TGTGCCAGTAGTATTTCCGGCGCAGGGGGCGCTTATGGCTACACCTTC
TRBD1	TRBV7-9	TRBJ1-1	NA	CASSMGQQNEAFF	TGTGCCAGCAGCATGGGACAGCAAAATGAAGCTTTCTTT
NA	TRBV19	TRBJ2-2	NA	CASRQYSYTGELFF	TGTGCCAGTAGACAGTACTCCTACACCGGGGAGCTGTTTTTT
NA	TRBV7-3	TRBJ2-5	NA	CASSLIPRETQYF	TGTGCCAGCAGCTTAATACCCCGAGAGACCCAGTACTTC
NA	TRBV7-9	TRBJ2-1	NA	CASSLSSSLQGSVEFF	TGTGCCAGCAGCTTAAGCTCGTCTTTACAGGGAAGTGTCGAGTTCTTC
TRBD1	TRBV10-3	TRBJ1-1	NA	CAISESPRQGSTEAFF	TGTGCCATCAGTGAGTCCCCTCGACAGGGGAGTACTGAAGCTTTCTTT
NA	TRBV7-2	TRBJ1-4	NA	CASSPQGAAGNEKLFF	TGTGCCAGCAGCCCACAGGGCGCAGCAGGCAATGAAAAACTGTTTTTT
TRBD2	TRBV6-1	TRBJ2-2	NA	CASSGRGGLNTGELFF	TGTGCCAGCAGTGGTCGGGGGGGGTTAAACACCGGGGAGCTGTTTTTT
TRBD1	TRBV27	TRBJ1-3	NA	CASRPDRAYAGNTIYF	TGTGCCAGCAGGCCTGACAGGGCTTACGCTGGAAACACCATATATTTT
NA	TRBV10-3	TRBJ2-2	NA	CAISPIQPGELFF	TGTGCCATCAGTCCCATTCAGCCCGGGGAGCTGTTTTTT
NA	TRBV4-1	TRBJ2-1	NA	CASSQGVSASSYNEQFF	TGCGCCAGCAGCCAAGGGGTTAGCGCGAGCTCCTACAATGAGCAGTTCTTC
TRBD2	TRBV14	TRBJ2-1	NA	CASSHLKGLAGDAYNEQFF	TGTGCCAGCAGCCACCTGAAGGGACTAGCGGGAGACGCCTACAATGAGCAGTTCTTC